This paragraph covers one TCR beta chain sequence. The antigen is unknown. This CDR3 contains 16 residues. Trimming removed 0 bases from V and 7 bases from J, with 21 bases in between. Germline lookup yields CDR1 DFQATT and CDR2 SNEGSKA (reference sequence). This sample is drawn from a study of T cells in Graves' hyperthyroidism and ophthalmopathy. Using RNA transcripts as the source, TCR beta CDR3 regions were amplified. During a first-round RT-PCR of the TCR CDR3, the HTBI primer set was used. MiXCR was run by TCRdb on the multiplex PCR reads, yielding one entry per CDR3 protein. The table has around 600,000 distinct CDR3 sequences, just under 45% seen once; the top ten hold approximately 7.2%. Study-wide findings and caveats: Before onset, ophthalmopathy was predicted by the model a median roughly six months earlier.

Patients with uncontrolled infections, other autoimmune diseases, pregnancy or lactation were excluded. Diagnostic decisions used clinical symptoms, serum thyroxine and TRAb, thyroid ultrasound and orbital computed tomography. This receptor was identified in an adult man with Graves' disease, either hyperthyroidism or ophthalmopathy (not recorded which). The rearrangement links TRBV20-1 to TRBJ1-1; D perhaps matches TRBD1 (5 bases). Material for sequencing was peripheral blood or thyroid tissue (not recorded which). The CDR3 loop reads CSARDPIQGVGSEAFF. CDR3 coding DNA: TGCAGTGCTAGAGACCCGATTCAGGGTGTTGGGAGTGAAGCTTTCTTT.